This TCR beta chain was profiled in a study of blood T cell repertoires in COVID-19. Clones were read by immunoSEQ multiplex PCR, and TCRdb kept only the in-frame ones, dropping some. Of 90,000 to 150,000 clones listed, around 80% were seen once; the top ten hold 4%. The origin of this receptor is an elderly woman with acute or convalescent COVID-19. Sequencing used peripheral blood.

The CDR3 reads CASSLARFRETQYF. DNA for the CDR3: TGTGCCAGCAGCTTGGCCAGGTTCAGGGAGACCCAGTACTTC. The chain couples TRBV5-8 to TRBJ2-5; D is ambiguous. V was shortened by 0 bases and J by 5 bases, with 11 bases between the two germline ends. CDR3 length: 14 residues. Germline-derived CDR1 and CDR2 are SGHTS and YDEGEE.